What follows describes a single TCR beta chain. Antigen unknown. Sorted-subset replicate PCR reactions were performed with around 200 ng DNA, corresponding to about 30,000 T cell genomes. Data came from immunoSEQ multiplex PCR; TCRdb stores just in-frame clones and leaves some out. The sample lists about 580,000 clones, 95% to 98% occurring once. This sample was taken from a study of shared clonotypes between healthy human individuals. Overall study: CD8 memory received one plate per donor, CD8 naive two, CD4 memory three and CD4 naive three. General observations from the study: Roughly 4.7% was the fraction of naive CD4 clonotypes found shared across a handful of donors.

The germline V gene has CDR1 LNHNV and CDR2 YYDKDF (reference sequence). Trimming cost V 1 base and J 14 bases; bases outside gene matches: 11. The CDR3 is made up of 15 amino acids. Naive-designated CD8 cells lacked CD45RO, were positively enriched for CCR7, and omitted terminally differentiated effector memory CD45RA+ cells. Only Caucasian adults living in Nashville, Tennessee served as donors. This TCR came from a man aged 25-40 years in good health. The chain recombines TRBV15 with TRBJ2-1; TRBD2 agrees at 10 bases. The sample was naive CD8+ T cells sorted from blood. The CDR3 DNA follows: TGTGCCACCAGCAGAGGGCGGCTAGCGGGGGCCCCAGAGTTCTTC. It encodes CATSRGRLAGAPEFF.